This entry is about one T cell receptor (beta chain). What it binds is unknown. Isolated RNA was reverse transcribed in full, so expressed TCRB transcripts were sequenced. Some clones are missing from TCRdb's copy, which holds only in-frame ones; the method was immunoSEQ multiplex PCR. The sample holds about 260,000 clones, about 71% seen once. The data derive from a study of beta chain features in type 1 diabetes. About the study: Cell yields, age and gender were similar between patients and healthy donors.

Germline V CDR1 and CDR2: GTSNPN, SVGIG (reference sequence). The CDR3 spans 12 residues. The J segment lost 9 bases and the V segment lost 4 bases, leaving 3 bases of the junction unmatched. Broader study findings: Unsettled here was the matter of whether HLA type influences TCRB rearrangement. Significant though moderate, a shortening of TCRB CDR3s appeared in all four CD4+ subsets of Type 1 diabetes patients. Fewer insertions but more deletions were seen at VDJ junctions in type 1 diabetes patients.

The V gene is TRBV30, the J gene TRBJ1-3; TRBD1 matches 10 bases. The receptor comes from a man between 25 and 39 years old in good health. The sequenced sample consisted of naive CD4+ T cells from blood. The CDR3 is CAWKGQGGTIYF. CDR3 DNA: TGTGCCTGGAAAGGACAGGGGGGCACCATATATTTT.